This TCR beta chain stems from a study of beta chain features in type 1 diabetes. Study at large: Patients looked much like healthy donors when it came to age, gender and cell yields. Study findings and constraints: Across all four CD4+ subsets, people with type 1 diabetes showed modestly shorter TCRB CDR3s.

TCRB transcripts that were expressed got sequenced, as all of the isolated RNA had been reverse transcribed. The repertoire was sequenced with immunoSEQ multiplex PCR; TCRdb's copy has only in-frame clones and lacks some. The sample includes more than 250,000 clones, over 12% seen only once; the top ten take roughly 0.015%. The CDR3 has 14 residues. With V trimmed by 4 bases and J by 4 bases, 9 bases remained unmatched. From germline, CDR1 is SQVTM and CDR2 ANQGSEA. For this clone: No antigen is known for it.

This sequence originates from a man aged 18 to 29 with type 1 diabetes. Sequencing was carried out using naive CD4+ T cells from blood. This chain uses TRBV29-1 with TRBJ2-7, with 8 nucleotides matching TRBD1. The DNA of the CDR3 is TGCAGCGTTGGGGCCAGGGGGCGAGAGTACGAGCAGTACTTC. Translation: CSVGARGREYEQYF.